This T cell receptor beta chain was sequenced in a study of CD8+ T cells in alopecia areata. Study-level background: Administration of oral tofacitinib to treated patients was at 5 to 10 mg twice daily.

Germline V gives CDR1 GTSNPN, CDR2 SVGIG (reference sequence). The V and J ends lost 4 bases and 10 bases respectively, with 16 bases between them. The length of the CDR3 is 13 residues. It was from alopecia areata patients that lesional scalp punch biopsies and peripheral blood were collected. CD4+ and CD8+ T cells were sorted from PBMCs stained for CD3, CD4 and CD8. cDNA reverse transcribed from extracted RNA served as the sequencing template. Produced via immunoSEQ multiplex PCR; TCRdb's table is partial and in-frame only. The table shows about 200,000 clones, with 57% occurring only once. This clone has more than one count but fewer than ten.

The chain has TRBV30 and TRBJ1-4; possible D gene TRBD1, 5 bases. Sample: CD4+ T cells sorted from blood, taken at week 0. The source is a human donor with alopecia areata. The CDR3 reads CAWNPVRAGKLFF. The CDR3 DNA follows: TGTGCCTGGAATCCGGTCAGGGCAGGAAAACTGTTTTTT.